This T cell receptor (beta chain) is from a study of T cells in Graves' hyperthyroidism and ophthalmopathy. Findings and caveats of the study: Before onset, ophthalmopathy was predicted by the model a median roughly 6.4 months earlier.

The CDR3 contains 15 residues. V trimming: 9 bases; J trimming: 5 bases; junction bases outside the gene matches: 14. Germline V gives CDR1 SNHLY, CDR2 FYNNEI. Individuals with ophthalmopathy presented a Clinical Activity Score of at least 3, a NOSPECS grade of at least 4 and a duration under 3 months. Pregnant or lactating patients were excluded, as were those with uncontrolled infection or other autoimmune disease. The authors obtained PBMCs from 9 to 10 ml of fresh peripheral blood. TCR beta CDR3 regions were amplified from RNA. The HTBI set primed first-round TCR CDR3 RT-PCR. TCRdb re-called the multiplex PCR reads through MiXCR, storing one row per CDR3 protein. The table has a few hundred thousand distinct CDR3 sequences, more than 12% seen once. On this clonotype: Antigen unknown.

The rearrangement uses TRBV2 and TRBJ2-3; the match to TRBD1 covers 7 bases. This TCR was sampled from a woman aged 25 to 45 with Graves' ophthalmopathy. The sequenced material came from blood. Here the CDR3 DNA reads TGTGCCAGTGTCCGGACAGGAGGTATGGGAGATACGCAGTATTTT. Translation gives CASVRTGGMGDTQYF. Full variable domain (outside the CDR3, taken from reference TRBV2 and TRBJ2-3): EPEVTQTPSHQVTQMGQEVILRCVPISNHLYFYWYRQILGQKVEFLVSFYNNEISEKSEIFDDQFSVERPDGSNFTLKIRSTKLEDSAMYFCASVRTGGMGDTQYFGPGTRLTVL.